Following are 30 T cell receptor beta chains from one sample sequenced in a study of blood T cell repertoires in COVID-19 (TCRdb year 2020). Library method: the immunoSEQ multiplex PCR assay. The table comes from immuneACCESS by way of TCRdb, which keeps in-frame sequences with V and J called. Part of the clones is missing from these tables; in studies checked, under half for an unresolved V gene and the rest for unknown reasons. The sample table lists 150,000 or so clones, over 75% of them with a count of one. About 6% of the sample comes from the top ten. Sequenced input: PBMCs or T cells enriched from blood (not recorded which). These receptors originate from a man aged 35-49 years who had recovered from COVID-19.

This rearrangement joins TRBV6-5 to TRBJ1-1; 8 bases align to TRBD1. Unmatched junction bases numbered 6, after V lost 0 bases and J lost 3 bases. Germline V gives CDR1 MNHEY, CDR2 SVGAGI. CDR3 length: 16 amino acids. CDR3 sequence (DNA): TGTGCCAGCAGTTACTCGAAGGCAGGGGGCTACACTGAAGCTTTCTTT. Its protein is CASSYSKAGGYTEAFF.

The rearrangement joins TRBV7-9 to TRBJ1-2, with D possibly matching TRBD1 (6 bases). Germline V gene lookup returns CDR1 SEHNR and CDR2 FQNEAQ (reference sequence). V was clipped by 3 bases and J by 5 bases, with 13 bases between them. There are 14 residues in the CDR3. The CDR3: CASSLGTGPYGYTF. The CDR3 bases are TGTGCCAGCAGCTTGGGCACAGGGCCATATGGCTACACCTTC. Variable domain in full (rest from reference TRBV7-9 and TRBJ1-2): DTGVSQNPRHKITKRGQNVTFRCDPISEHNRLYWYRQTLGQGPEFLTYFQNEAQLEKSRLLSDRFSAERPKGSFSTLEIQRTEQGDSAMYLCASSLGTGPYGYTFGSGTRLTVV.

J is TRBJ2-7 and V is TRBV5-6, with 15 nucleotides matching TRBD2. Germline lookup yields CDR1 SGHDT and CDR2 YYEEEE. With V trimmed by 3 bases and J by 2 bases, 9 bases remained unmatched. CDR3 length: 18 residues. Written as DNA, the CDR3 is TGTGCCAGCAGCTCCCTATACGGGACTAGCGGGGGGACCTACGAGCAGTACGTC. The encoded protein is CASSSLYGTSGGTYEQYV.

This sequence joins TRBV19 and TRBJ1-2; a possible D gene is TRBD1 (5 bases). With 6 bases removed from V and 5 bases from J, the gap between germline ends came to 13 bases. CDR1 is LNHDA and CDR2 is SQIVND in the germline V gene (reference sequence). This CDR3 spans 13 amino acids. CDR3 loop: CASREGRFYGYTF. The CDR3 DNA reads TGTGCCAGTAGGGAGGGGCGCTTTTATGGCTACACCTTC.

This chain connects TRBV7-7 to TRBJ2-5, with D maybe TRBD2 (6 bases). Deletions cut 5 bases from V and 5 bases from J, with 18 bases between. Germline assignment: CDR1 SSHAT and CDR2 FNYEAQ (reference sequence). The CDR3 is made up of 15 amino acids. CDR3 coding DNA: TGTGCCAGCAGCGAAACCGGGACTCCTATGGAGACCCAGTACTTC. This translates into CASSETGTPMETQYF.

This chain uses TRBV3-1 (or the pseudogene TRBV3-2) with TRBJ1-1; maybe TRBD1 (6 bases). The CDR3 runs to 14 residues. CDR1 LGHDT and CDR2 YNNKEL come from the germline V gene (reference sequence). Trimming took off 4 bases at V and 4 bases at J, with 13 bases between the two ends. The CDR3 spells CASSLARQVTEAFF. The CDR3 DNA is TGTGCCAGCAGCCTAGCTCGACAGGTCACTGAAGCTTTCTTT.

The J gene is TRBJ1-6, the V gene TRBV4-2; TRBD1 might be the D (5 bases). Trimming cost V 6 bases and J 3 bases, with 6 bases left between them. Germline V CDR1 and CDR2: LGHNA, YNFKEQ. This CDR3 is built from 13 residues. The CDR3 DNA reads TGTGCCAGCAGGGGGGGCTATAATTCACCCCTCCACTTT. This gives the protein CASRGGYNSPLHF.

This clone turned up a few times. This chain joins TRBV27 and TRBJ1-2; TRBD1 is a possible D gene (5 bases). Germline values: CDR1 MNHEY, CDR2 SMNVEV (reference sequence). Trimming took off 4 bases at V and 4 bases at J, with 13 bases between the two ends. This CDR3 region has 14 residues. The CDR3 region has the DNA TGTGCCAGCAGTTATCAGGGAGGATTCTATGGCTACACCTTC. Protein: CASSYQGGFYGYTF.

V gene TRBV30 combines with J gene TRBJ1-3; D unclear. This CDR3 is 15 amino acids long. The V gene's germline CDR1 is GTSNPN and CDR2 SVGIG (reference sequence). V was shortened by 1 base and J by 2 bases, with 12 bases between the two germline ends. The CDR3 is CAWSGGKAAGNTIYF. In DNA, the CDR3 is TGTGCCTGGAGTGGCGGAAAGGCTGCTGGAAACACCATATATTTT.

The chain carries TRBV7-2 and TRBJ2-2; D is uncertain. The CDR3 contains 14 residues. CDR1 SGHTA and CDR2 FQGNSA come from the germline V gene. The germline V and J ends were trimmed by 10 bases and 0 bases, with 12 bases remaining between them. The CDR3 is CATALGANTGELFF. The DNA for the CDR3 is TGTGCCACAGCGCTCGGCGCGAACACCGGGGAGCTGTTTTTT.

The rearrangement uses TRBV7-9 and TRBJ1-1; unclear D gene. V was clipped by 6 bases and J by 8 bases, with 16 bases between them. Germline V gene data show CDR1 as SEHNR and CDR2 as FQNEAQ (reference sequence). The CDR3 loop spans 13 amino acids. CDR3 bases: TGTGCCAGCAGTCCTATGTCACCTCCGGAAGCTTTCTTT. Protein sequence: CASSPMSPPEAFF.

The genes are TRBV6-1 and TRBJ1-2; 12 nucleotides match TRBD1. Germline CDR1 and CDR2: MNHNS and SASEGT. Trimming cost V 1 base and J 5 bases; bases outside gene matches: 5. The CDR3 totals 16 residues. For the CDR3, the DNA is TGTGCCAGCAGTGAAGGGGGACAGGGGGCAAGGTATGGCTACACCTTC. Translated: CASSEGGQGARYGYTF.

The chain has TRBV19 and TRBJ1-2; D gene ambiguous. From germline, CDR1 is LNHDA and CDR2 SQIVND (reference sequence). The CDR3 extends over 16 amino acids. Trimming removed 5 bases at V and 1 base at J, with 17 bases between. The CDR3 loop reads CASSEPGGYHNYGYTF. As DNA, the CDR3 is TGTGCCAGTAGTGAGCCTGGCGGTTACCATAACTATGGCTACACCTTC.

This clone occurred once. The chain joins TRBV11-2 to TRBJ2-3; D is ambiguous. CDR3 length: 12 amino acids. Germline V gene lookup returns CDR1 SGHAT and CDR2 FQNNGV. With 1 base removed from V and 5 bases from J, the gap between germline ends came to 4 bases. The CDR3 spells CASSLGGDTQYF. The CDR3 nucleotides read TGTGCCAGCAGCTTAGGAGGAGATACGCAGTATTTT. Full variable domain (missing parts from reference TRBV11-2 and TRBJ2-3): EAGVAQSPRYKIIEKRQSVAFWCNPISGHATLYWYQQILGQGPKLLIQFQNNGVVDDSQLPKDRFSAERLKGVDSTLKIQPAKLEDSAVYLCASSLGGDTQYFGPGTRLTVL.

The gene calls are TRBV3-1 (or the pseudogene TRBV3-2) and TRBJ2-3, with D perhaps TRBD1 (6 bases). Trimming took off 1 base at V and 0 bases at J, with 14 bases between the two ends. The V gene's germline CDR1 is LGHDT and CDR2 YNNKEL (reference sequence). This CDR3 is 17 amino acids long. In DNA form, the CDR3 reads TGTGCCAGCAGCCAAGTAGTGGGGGCCTCTAGCACAGATACGCAGTATTTT. Protein product: CASSQVVGASSTDTQYF.

The chain recombines TRBV6-1 with TRBJ2-2; D perhaps matches TRBD2 (7 bases). Deletions cut 4 bases from V and 3 bases from J, with 15 bases between. The CDR3 is 16 amino acids. Looked up from germline, CDR1 is MNHNS and CDR2 is SASEGT. The CDR3: CASSARGRGDTGELFF. The CDR3, as DNA: TGTGCCAGCAGTGCTCGGGGGAGGGGGGACACCGGGGAGCTGTTTTTT.

The chain employs TRBV5-4 and TRBJ2-2; weak D call: TRBD2 (6 bases). Germline V gene sequence: CDR1 SGHNT, CDR2 YYREEE (reference sequence). Trimming removed 4 bases from V and 2 bases from J, with 12 bases in between. The CDR3 contains 15 residues. The CDR3 protein is CASSGGMFNTGELFF. In nucleotides, the CDR3 is TGTGCCAGCAGCGGGGGGATGTTCAACACCGGGGAGCTGTTTTTT.

The genes are TRBV30 and TRBJ1-2; 7 bases map to TRBD1. Looked up from germline, CDR1 is GTSNPN and CDR2 is SVGIG (reference sequence). The CDR3 is 13 residues long. Trimming cost V 3 bases and J 7 bases; bases outside gene matches: 8. The CDR3 nucleotides read TGTGCCTGGAGCCCCTACCAGGGGGGTGGCTACACCTTC. The encoded protein is CAWSPYQGGGYTF.

V usage is TRBV2 and J usage is TRBJ1-2; D is unclear. The CDR3 is 11 residues long. Germline V CDR1 and CDR2: SNHLY, FYNNEI. Trimming stripped 4 bases from V and 8 bases from J, with 8 bases between. DNA of the CDR3: TGTGCCAGCAGTGTATTTCGGGGCTACACCTTC. Its translation: CASSVFRGYTF. Together with reference TRBV2 and TRBJ1-2, the CDR3 gives the full variable domain: EPEVTQTPSHQVTQMGQEVILRCVPISNHLYFYWYRQILGQKVEFLVSFYNNEISEKSEIFDDQFSVERPDGSNFTLKIRSTKLEDSAMYFCASSVFRGYTFGSGTRLTVV.

The V gene is TRBV7-6, the J gene TRBJ2-1, with D perhaps matching TRBD2 (6 bases). This CDR3 has 14 amino acids. Germline CDR1 and CDR2: SGHVS and FNYEAQ. The V and J ends lost 1 base and 7 bases respectively, with 11 bases between them. CDR3 bases: TGTGCCAGCAGCTTAGTTGGGACTTATAATGAGCAGTTCTTC. Residues: CASSLVGTYNEQFF.

This clone occurred once. The sample holds other DNA sequences that translate to the same CDR3. The chain combines TRBV5-1 with TRBJ1-1; tentatively, D is TRBD1 (5 bases). Trimming cost V 0 bases and J 8 bases, with 8 bases left between them. The CDR3 extends over 12 amino acids. The germline CDR1 and CDR2 sequences are SGHRS and YFSETQ. This CDR3 is CASSLERGEAFF. For the CDR3, the DNA is TGCGCCAGCAGCTTGGAACGGGGGGAAGCTTTCTTT.

The chain uses TRBV5-6 and TRBJ1-2; the D gene is possibly TRBD1 (5 bases). Germline values: CDR1 SGHDT, CDR2 YYEEEE. V lost 5 bases to trimming and J lost 8 bases, with 31 bases between them. The CDR3 contains 18 residues. The CDR3 sequence is CASSFPGIDSQAAGGYTF. The CDR3, as DNA: TGTGCCAGCAGTTTCCCCGGAATCGACAGTCAAGCTGCTGGGGGCTACACCTTC. Using reference TRBV5-6 and TRBJ1-2 for the parts outside the CDR3, the full variable domain is DAGVTQSPTHLIKTRGQQVTLRCSPKSGHDTVSWYQQALGQGPQFIFQYYEEEERQRGNFPDRFSGHQFPNYSSELNVNALLLGDSALYLCASSFPGIDSQAAGGYTFGSGTRLTVV.

This clone was seen only once. This sequence joins TRBV18 and TRBJ2-3; 10 bases are a match to TRBD2. The CDR3 length is 18 residues. After removal of 3 bases from V and 2 bases from J, the junction contained 11 bases not matched to a gene. Germline CDR1 is KGHSH and CDR2 is LQKENI. The CDR3 DNA follows: TGTGCCAGCTCACCCAGGAGTCTAGCGGGGGTGCTCACAGATACGCAGTATTTT. This sequence encodes CASSPRSLAGVLTDTQYF. The whole variable domain, filled in from reference TRBV18 and TRBJ2-3, reads NAGVMQNPRHLVRRRGQEARLRCSPMKGHSHVYWYRQLPEEGLKFMVYLQKENIIDESGMPKERFSAEFPKEGPSILRIQQVVRGDSAAYFCASSPRSLAGVLTDTQYFGPGTRLTVL.

This chain joins TRBV4-1 and TRBJ1-2; 8 positions match TRBD1. Germline V gene data show CDR1 as MGHRA and CDR2 as YSYEKL. CDR3 length: 14 residues. The junction had 4 bases not matched to a gene; V was cut back by 0 bases and J by 7 bases. The CDR3 loop reads CASSQDQGARGYTF. The CDR3 nucleotides read TGCGCCAGCAGCCAAGATCAGGGGGCGCGTGGCTACACCTTC.

The rearrangement uses TRBV11-2 and TRBJ2-5; 10 bases map to TRBD1. CDR1 SGHAT and CDR2 FQNNGV come from the germline V gene. V shed 6 bases and J 3 bases; nucleotides not matched to a gene: 10. The CDR3 has 16 amino acids. The CDR3 reads CASRPPGQGRKETQYF. CDR3 nucleotide sequence: TGTGCCAGCAGGCCGCCGGGACAGGGGAGGAAAGAGACCCAGTACTTC.

The genes are TRBV18 and TRBJ2-7; 7 bases are a match to TRBD2. Unmatched junction bases numbered 15, after V lost 2 bases and J lost 2 bases. This CDR3 contains 18 residues. Germline assignment: CDR1 KGHSH and CDR2 LQKENI. The CDR3 DNA sequence: TGTGCCAGCTCACCATACCCCCAACGTTTGGGGACTACCTACGAGCAGTACTTC. This encodes CASSPYPQRLGTTYEQYF.

The chain links TRBV11-1 to TRBJ2-2; D is possibly TRBD1 (5 bases). V was trimmed by 2 bases and J by 6 bases, leaving 10 bases between them. Germline V gives CDR1 SGHAT, CDR2 FQDESV (reference sequence). The CDR3 consists of 14 residues. CDR3 DNA: TGTGCCAGCAGCTTAAGTCAGGGTCCCGGGGAGCTGTTTTTT. Protein sequence: CASSLSQGPGELFF.

V is TRBV27 and J is TRBJ2-1; 15 bases map to TRBD2. CDR3 length equals 16 residues. V gave up 5 bases and J gave up 9 bases; unmatched junction bases: 8. Germline V gene sequence: CDR1 MNHEY, CDR2 SMNVEV (reference sequence). The CDR3: CASSPLGTSGGTEQFF. The CDR3 nucleotides read TGTGCCAGCAGTCCCCTCGGGACTAGCGGGGGGACTGAGCAGTTCTTC.

The J gene is TRBJ2-5, the V gene TRBV3-1 (or the pseudogene TRBV3-2), with D tentatively TRBD1 (5 bases). V was clipped by 4 bases and J by 5 bases, with 14 bases between them. The length of the CDR3 is 14 residues. Germline V CDR1 and CDR2: LGHDT, YNNKEL (reference sequence). This chain's CDR3 is CASSPKGAGETQYF. CDR3 nucleotide sequence: TGTGCCAGCAGCCCCAAAGGGGCCGGCGAGACCCAGTACTTC.

This chain links TRBV18 with TRBJ2-7, with TRBD2 identical over 7 bases. This CDR3 is built from 14 residues. The trim removed 2 bases at V and 5 bases at J, leaving 6 bases unmatched. Germline assignment: CDR1 KGHSH and CDR2 LQKENI. CDR3 in DNA: TGTGCCAGCTCACCAGCGGGGGTGGGCGACGAGCAGTACGTC. Protein product: CASSPAGVGDEQYV.